This is a list of T cell receptor beta chains from one sample in a study of cytomegalovirus exposure and HLA in healthy donors. Sequencing was performed with immunoSEQ multiplex PCR; in TCRdb, only in-frame clones are kept and a portion is missing. Here the sample spans some 170,000 clones, roughly 77% being singletons. The source material was PBMCs. The source of these receptors is a woman aged 18-30 years in good health and CMV-seronegative. Each CDR3 is given with its conserved first and last residue. D genes are given only for firm matches. Expanded clones are given a class, and other clones once, few, many or no size at all.

J: TRBJ2-7; V: TRBV5-1; D: -; size: once; DNA: TGCGCCAGCAGCCTGGAACAGGGAGATGAGCAGTACTTC; CDR3: CASSLEQGDEQYF
J: TRBJ2-2; V: TRBV5-8; D: TRBD2; size: -; DNA: TGTGCCAGCAGCAAACTAGCGGGAGGCACCGGGGAGCTGTTTTTT; CDR3: CASSKLAGGTGELFF
J: TRBJ2-3; V: TRBV5-1; D: -; size: -; DNA: TGCGCCAGCAGTTTTCGGGACAAAAGCACAGATACGCAGTATTTT; CDR3: CASSFRDKSTDTQYF
J: TRBJ2-1; V: TRBV10-3; D: TRBD2; size: -; DNA: TGTGCCATCAGTGAATCGGGTAGCGGGAGTTATGAGCAGTTCTTC; CDR3: CAISESGSGSYEQFF
J: TRBJ1-5; V: TRBV19; D: -; size: -; DNA: TGTGCCAGTAGTATAGCCGGGGGGCAGGTTCCCCGTAATCAGCCCCAGCATTTT; CDR3: CASSIAGGQVPRNQPQHF
J: TRBJ2-3; V: TRBV25-1; D: -; size: -; DNA: TGTGCCAGCAGTCCTCAGGGGGGCAGCACAGATACGCAGTATTTT; CDR3: CASSPQGGSTDTQYF
J: TRBJ2-1; V: TRBV2; D: -; size: few; DNA: TGTGCCAGCAGTTTCAGGGGCAGGGGGGCTGGATATGAGCAGTTCTTC; CDR3: CASSFRGRGAGYEQFF
J: TRBJ2-3; V: TRBV14; D: -; size: -; DNA: TGTGCCAGCAGCCAACAGGGCCCTACGCAGTATTTT; CDR3: CASSQQGPTQYF
J: TRBJ1-2; V: TRBV28; D: -; size: -; DNA: TGTGCCAGCAGTTTAGGGCAGACAAGTTCCTATGGCTACACCTTC; CDR3: CASSLGQTSSYGYTF
J: TRBJ2-2; V: TRBV19; D: TRBD2; size: -; DNA: TGTGCCAGTAGTATCGGCCTAGCGGGGAACACCGGGGAGCTGTTTTTT; CDR3: CASSIGLAGNTGELFF
J: TRBJ2-3; V: TRBV5-5; D: TRBD1; size: once; DNA: TGTGCCAGCAGCCTACCCCGGGACAGCCACACAGATACGCAGTATTTT; CDR3: CASSLPRDSHTDTQYF
J: TRBJ1-1; V: TRBV12-5; D: -; size: -; DNA: TGTGCTAGTAGAGTATGGGAGGGGGCTGAAGCTTTCTTT; CDR3: CASRVWEGAEAFF
J: TRBJ2-5; V: TRBV29-1; D: TRBD1; size: -; DNA: TGCAGCGTTGTAAGGGGACAGAAAGAGACCCAGTACTTC; CDR3: CSVVRGQKETQYF
J: TRBJ1-2; V: TRBV2; D: -; size: -; DNA: TGTGCCAGCAGGGCTACAGGGTCATGGGGCTACACCTTC; CDR3: CASRATGSWGYTF
J: TRBJ2-7; V: TRBV30; D: -; size: once; DNA: TGTGCCTGGAGTAACAGGTACGAGCAGTACTTC; CDR3: CAWSNRYEQYF
J: TRBJ2-7; V: TRBV2; D: -; size: -; DNA: TGTGCCAGCAGTGAGCGGGTAACCTCCTACGAGCAGTACTTC; CDR3: CASSERVTSYEQYF
J: TRBJ2-7; V: TRBV6-5; D: TRBD2; size: -; DNA: TGTGCCAGCAGTTACTCGCTTAGCGGGATTACCTACGAGCAGTACTTC; CDR3: CASSYSLSGITYEQYF
J: TRBJ2-1; V: TRBV12-5; D: TRBD2; size: -; DNA: TGTGCTAGTGGTTTGGATAGCGGGGGCTACAATGAGCAGTTCTTC; CDR3: CASGLDSGGYNEQFF
J: TRBJ2-3; V: TRBV11-3; D: -; size: -; DNA: TGTGCCAGCAGCCCCACTTCAGGTAGCACAGATACGCAGTATTTT; CDR3: CASSPTSGSTDTQYF
J: TRBJ1-5; V: TRBV10-3; D: -; size: -; DNA: TGTGCCATCAGTGGAGGTACAGGGAAAGACAATCAGCCCCAGCATTTT; CDR3: CAISGGTGKDNQPQHF
J: TRBJ1-5; V: TRBV28; D: -; size: -; DNA: TGTGCCAGCAGTTTCGGGGGTGGGGGCAATCAGCCCCAGCATTTT; CDR3: CASSFGGGGNQPQHF
J: TRBJ2-7; V: TRBV28; D: -; size: -; DNA: TGTGCCAGCAGCGGGGGACGTAGCCCCTACGAGCAGTACTTC; CDR3: CASSGGRSPYEQYF
J: TRBJ1-4; V: TRBV11-1; D: -; size: -; DNA: TGTGCCAGCAGCCCAGGGTTGACTAATGAAAAACTGTTTTTT; CDR3: CASSPGLTNEKLFF
J: TRBJ1-1; V: TRBV4-1; D: TRBD1; size: -; DNA: TGCGCCAGCAGCCAAGAGTCGGCAGGGGGCACTGAAGCTTTCTTT; CDR3: CASSQESAGGTEAFF
J: TRBJ2-1; V: TRBV5-4; D: TRBD1; size: once; DNA: TGTGCCAGCAGTTCCAACAGGGGGCGCAACAATGAGCAGTTCTTC; CDR3: CASSSNRGRNNEQFF
J: TRBJ2-7; V: TRBV19; D: -; size: -; DNA: TGTGCCGGCTTCTCCTACGAGCAGTACTTC; CDR3: CAGFSYEQYF
J: TRBJ1-1; V: TRBV5-4; D: TRBD1; size: -; DNA: TGTGCCAGCAGCCGGACTCGAAGACAGGGGACTGAAGCTTTCTTT; CDR3: CASSRTRRQGTEAFF
J: TRBJ2-1; V: TRBV15; D: TRBD2; size: once; DNA: TGTGCCACCAGCAGTGGGGGGCTAGCGGGGCCGTTCTTC; CDR3: CATSSGGLAGPFF
J: TRBJ2-1; V: TRBV10-1; D: TRBD2; size: once; DNA: TGCGCCAGCAGTGTAGATCTAGCGGGAGGTAATGAGCAGTTCTTC; CDR3: CASSVDLAGGNEQFF
J: TRBJ2-5; V: TRBV6-1; D: -; size: -; DNA: TGTGCCAGCAGTGAATCGGGGGTAGGAGAGCAGTACTTC; CDR3: CASSESGVGEQYF
J: TRBJ1-5; V: TRBV4-1; D: -; size: -; DNA: TGCGCCACCTCGGAGGTGTTGGATCAGCCCCAGCATTTT; CDR3: CATSEVLDQPQHF
J: TRBJ2-7; V: TRBV21-1; D: -; size: -; DNA: TGTGCCAGCAGCAAATCCGCCGGGACTAGCGGGACGAGCTCCTACGAGCAGTACTTC; CDR3: CASSKSAGTSGTSSYEQYF
J: TRBJ1-1; V: TRBV5-1; D: -; size: -; DNA: TGCGCCAGCAGCCCGGCAGGGGCGAACACTGAAGCTTTCTTT; CDR3: CASSPAGANTEAFF
J: TRBJ2-7; V: TRBV5-1; D: TRBD2; size: -; DNA: TGCGCCAGCAGGGGAGGACTAGCGGGAGGCCCCTACGAGCAGTACTTC; CDR3: CASRGGLAGGPYEQYF
J: TRBJ1-2; V: TRBV5-4; D: -; size: -; DNA: TGTGCCAGCAGCTTGGCGGGGGGCTCAGGTGGCTACACCTTC; CDR3: CASSLAGGSGGYTF
J: TRBJ1-4; V: TRBV5-1; D: -; size: few; DNA: TGCGCCAGCAGCACAACAGGGCTCGGTGAAAAACTGTTTTTT; CDR3: CASSTTGLGEKLFF
J: TRBJ2-7; V: TRBV4-1; D: TRBD2; size: -; DNA: TGCGCCAGCAGCCAAGGACTAGCGGCCTCCTACGAGCAGTACTTC; CDR3: CASSQGLAASYEQYF
J: TRBJ1-1; V: TRBV18; D: -; size: -; DNA: TGTGCCAGCTCGACTCAAAGCGGTGAAGCTTTCTTT; CDR3: CASSTQSGEAFF
J: TRBJ2-1; V: TRBV10-3; D: TRBD2; size: -; DNA: TGTGCCACCGGACTAGCGGGAGGCAATGAGCAGTTCTTC; CDR3: CATGLAGGNEQFF
J: TRBJ1-4; V: TRBV2; D: TRBD1; size: few; DNA: TGTGCCAGCAGTGAAGCGGACAGGGGGGAGGAAAAACTGTTTTTT; CDR3: CASSEADRGEEKLFF
J: TRBJ2-1; V: TRBV27; D: TRBD2; size: -; DNA: TGTGCCAGCAGTCGATCCGGCGGGGGTACCTCCTACAATGAGCAGTTCTTC; CDR3: CASSRSGGGTSYNEQFF
J: TRBJ1-2; V: TRBV5-1; D: TRBD1; size: -; DNA: TGCGCCAGCAGCCTCTCCGGACAGGGCCCCTATGGCTACACCTTC; CDR3: CASSLSGQGPYGYTF
J: TRBJ2-7; V: TRBV28; D: TRBD1; size: -; DNA: TGTGCCAGCAGTCCGGGGGACAGGCGTACGGGCGAGCAGTACTTC; CDR3: CASSPGDRRTGEQYF
J: TRBJ2-1; V: TRBV2; D: -; size: -; DNA: TGTGCCAGCAGTGAGGGAGCCAATGAGCAGTTCTTC; CDR3: CASSEGANEQFF
J: TRBJ2-7; V: TRBV27; D: -; size: -; DNA: TGTGCCAGCAGTTTAATTCATACGATGGCTTACGAGCAGTACTTC; CDR3: CASSLIHTMAYEQYF
J: TRBJ2-5; V: TRBV7-8; D: TRBD2; size: -; DNA: TGTGCCAGCAGCTTAGGCGGGGGTAGGGAGACCCAGTACTTC; CDR3: CASSLGGGRETQYF
J: TRBJ2-1; V: TRBV6-5; D: TRBD2; size: few; DNA: TGTGCCAGCAGTTTTAGCGGGGGATCTGAGCAGTTCTTC; CDR3: CASSFSGGSEQFF
J: TRBJ2-7; V: TRBV5-1; D: -; size: -; DNA: TGCGCCAGCAGCTTGAGGGGGGGTTCTAGCATTTACGAGCAGTACTTC; CDR3: CASSLRGGSSIYEQYF
J: TRBJ1-5; V: TRBV9; D: -; size: -; DNA: TGTGCCAGCAGCGTAGCGGGGGATCAGCCCCAGCATTTT; CDR3: CASSVAGDQPQHF
J: TRBJ2-7; V: TRBV18; D: TRBD1; size: -; DNA: TGTGCCAGCTCACCATCAATGACAGGGAATGACGAGCAGTACTTC; CDR3: CASSPSMTGNDEQYF
J: TRBJ1-3; V: TRBV11-2; D: TRBD1; size: few; DNA: TGTGCCAGCAGCCTACTGGACAGGCGAACCCTCTCTGGAAACACCATATATTTT; CDR3: CASSLLDRRTLSGNTIYF
J: TRBJ2-7; V: TRBV7-9; D: TRBD1; size: -; DNA: TGTGCCAGCAGCCTGGGACAGGGGGACTACGAGCAGTACTTC; CDR3: CASSLGQGDYEQYF